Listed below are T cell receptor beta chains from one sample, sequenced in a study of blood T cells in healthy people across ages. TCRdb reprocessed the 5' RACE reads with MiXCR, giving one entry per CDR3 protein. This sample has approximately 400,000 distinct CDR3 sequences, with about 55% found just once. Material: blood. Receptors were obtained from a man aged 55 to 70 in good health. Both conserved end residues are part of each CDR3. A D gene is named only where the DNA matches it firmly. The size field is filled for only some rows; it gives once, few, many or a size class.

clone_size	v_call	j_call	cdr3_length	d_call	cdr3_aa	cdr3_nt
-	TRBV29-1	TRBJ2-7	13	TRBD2	CSVGGLGTYEQYF	TGCAGCGTTGGGGGACTAGGCACCTACGAGCAGTACTTC
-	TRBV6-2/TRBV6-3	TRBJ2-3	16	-	CASRLPGPTSTDTQYF	TGTGCCAGCAGATTACCGGGACCTACTAGCACAGATACGCAGTATTTT
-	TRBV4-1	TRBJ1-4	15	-	CASSQDLGTGEKLFF	TGCGCCAGCAGCCAAGATCTGGGGACCGGTGAAAAACTGTTTTTT
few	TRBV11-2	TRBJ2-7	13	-	CASSDFRNGEQYF	TGTGCCAGCAGCGACTTCCGTAACGGCGAGCAGTACTTC
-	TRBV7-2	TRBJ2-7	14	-	CASSLAGVGYEQYF	TGTGCCAGCAGCTTAGCGGGAGTGGGGTACGAGCAGTACTTC
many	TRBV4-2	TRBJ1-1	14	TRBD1	CASSRDRALTEAFF	TGTGCCAGCAGCCGGGACAGGGCCCTCACTGAAGCTTTCTTT
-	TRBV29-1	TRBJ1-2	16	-	CSVEEVEGGSAYGYTF	TGCAGCGTTGAAGAGGTGGAGGGAGGGAGTGCCTATGGCTACACCTTC
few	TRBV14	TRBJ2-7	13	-	CASSHGSFREQYF	TGTGCCAGCAGCCATGGATCCTTCAGGGAGCAGTACTTC
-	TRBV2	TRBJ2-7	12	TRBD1	CASQTGGYEQYF	TGTGCCAGCCAGACAGGGGGGTACGAGCAGTACTTC
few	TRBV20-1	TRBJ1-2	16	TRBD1	CSARAVGEGAGYGYTF	TGCAGTGCTAGAGCAGTAGGGGAGGGGGCCGGCTATGGCTACACCTTC
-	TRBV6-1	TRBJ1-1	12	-	CASSPFGTEAFF	TGTGCCAGCAGCCCTTTTGGGACTGAAGCTTTCTTT
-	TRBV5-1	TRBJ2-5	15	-	CASSLTPRPPKTQYF	TGCGCCAGCAGCTTGACCCCCAGACCACCGAAGACCCAGTACTTC
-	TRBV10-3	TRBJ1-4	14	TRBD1	CAISDPGTEEKLFF	TGTGCCATCAGTGACCCCGGGACAGAAGAAAAACTGTTTTTT
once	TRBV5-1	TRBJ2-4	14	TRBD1	CAGSTGTVENIQYF	TGCGCCGGCAGCACCGGGACAGTGGAAAACATTCAGTACTTC
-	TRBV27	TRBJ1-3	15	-	CASSFAAGGSATIYF	TGTGCCAGCAGTTTTGCGGCAGGCGGTTCAGCCACCATATATTTT
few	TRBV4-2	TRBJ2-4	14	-	CASSQARGGNIQYF	TGTGCCAGCAGCCAAGCTAGGGGGGGGAACATTCAGTACTTC
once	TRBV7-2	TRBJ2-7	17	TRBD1	CASSYQIGQGLGYEQYF	TGTGCCAGCAGCTACCAGATTGGACAGGGGCTAGGCTACGAGCAGTACTTC
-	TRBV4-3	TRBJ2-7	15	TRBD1	CASSSGTGVSYEQYF	TGCGCCAGCAGCTCTGGGACAGGGGTAAGCTACGAGCAGTACTTC
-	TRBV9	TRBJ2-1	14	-	CASSAPGTRQEQFF	TGTGCCAGCAGCGCCCCCGGGACTCGCCAAGAGCAGTTCTTC
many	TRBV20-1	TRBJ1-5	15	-	CSAILPGALNQPQHF	TGCAGTGCTATTCTGCCAGGGGCGTTGAATCAGCCCCAGCATTTT
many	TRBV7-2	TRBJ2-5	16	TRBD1	CASSFKIGTGVETQYF	TGTGCCAGCAGCTTTAAGATCGGGACAGGGGTGGAGACCCAGTACTTC
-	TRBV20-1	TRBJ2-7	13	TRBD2	CSAPTSGSYEQYF	TGCAGTGCCCCTACTAGCGGATCCTACGAGCAGTACTTC
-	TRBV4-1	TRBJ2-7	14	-	CASSQDDGRAKQYF	TGCGCCAGCAGCCAAGATGACGGCAGGGCTAAGCAGTACTTC
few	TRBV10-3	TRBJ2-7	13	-	CAISGGMGYEQYF	TGTGCCATCAGTGGGGGAATGGGCTACGAGCAGTACTTC
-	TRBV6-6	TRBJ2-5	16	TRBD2	CASKPTSGGPGETQYF	TGTGCCAGCAAACCGACTAGCGGGGGGCCGGGTGAGACCCAGTACTTC
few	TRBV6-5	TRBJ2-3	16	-	CASSYTLARSTDTQYF	TGTGCCAGCAGTTACACCTTGGCGCGGTCCACAGATACGCAGTATTTT
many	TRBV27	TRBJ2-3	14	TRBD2	CASKWGGGTDTQYF	TGTGCCAGCAAGTGGGGAGGGGGCACAGATACGCAGTATTTT
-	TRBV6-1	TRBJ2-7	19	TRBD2	CASSPRSSAGDLVYNEQYF	TGTGCCAGCAGTCCCCGGTCTTCGGCGGGAGATTTGGTCTACAATGAGCAGTACTTC
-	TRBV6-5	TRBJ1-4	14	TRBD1	CASSRDREDEKLFF	TGTGCCAGCAGTCGCGACAGGGAAGATGAAAAACTGTTTTTT
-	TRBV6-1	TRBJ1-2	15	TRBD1	CATSRTGTTFYGYTF	TGTGCCACCTCTCGGACAGGCACGACCTTCTATGGCTACACCTTC
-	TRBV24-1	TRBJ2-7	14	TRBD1	CATSDTGTGVEQYF	TGTGCCACCAGTGACACCGGGACAGGGGTCGAGCAGTACTTC
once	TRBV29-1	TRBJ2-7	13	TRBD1	CSVGGGQGPEQYF	TGCAGCGTTGGGGGAGGACAGGGGCCCGAGCAGTACTTC
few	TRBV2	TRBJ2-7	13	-	CASRQTGPYEQYF	TGTGCCAGCAGGCAGACAGGCCCCTACGAGCAGTACTTC
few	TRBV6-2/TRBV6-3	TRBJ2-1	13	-	CASSPDWNNEQFF	TGTGCCAGCAGTCCGGACTGGAACAATGAGCAGTTCTTC
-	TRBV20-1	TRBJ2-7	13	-	CSASDGGAYEQYF	TGCAGTGCTAGTGACGGCGGGGCCTACGAGCAGTACTTC
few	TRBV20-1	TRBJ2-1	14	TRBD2	CSASRREGGNEQFF	TGCAGTGCTAGCCGGCGGGAGGGTGGCAATGAGCAGTTCTTC
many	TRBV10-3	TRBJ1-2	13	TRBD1	CAIRTDRTYGYTF	TGTGCCATCAGGACGGACAGGACCTATGGCTACACCTTC
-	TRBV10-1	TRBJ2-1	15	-	CASSEGTWTYNEQFF	TGCGCCAGCAGTGAGGGGACATGGACGTACAATGAGCAGTTCTTC
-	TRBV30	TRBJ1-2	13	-	CAWSVEGMGGYTF	TGTGCCTGGAGTGTGGAGGGGATGGGAGGCTACACCTTC
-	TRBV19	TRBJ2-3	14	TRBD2	CASTPLAGTDTQYF	TGTGCCAGTACACCTCTAGCGGGCACAGATACGCAGTATTTT
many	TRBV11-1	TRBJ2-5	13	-	CASSFGFQETQYF	TGTGCCAGCAGCTTTGGCTTCCAAGAGACCCAGTACTTC